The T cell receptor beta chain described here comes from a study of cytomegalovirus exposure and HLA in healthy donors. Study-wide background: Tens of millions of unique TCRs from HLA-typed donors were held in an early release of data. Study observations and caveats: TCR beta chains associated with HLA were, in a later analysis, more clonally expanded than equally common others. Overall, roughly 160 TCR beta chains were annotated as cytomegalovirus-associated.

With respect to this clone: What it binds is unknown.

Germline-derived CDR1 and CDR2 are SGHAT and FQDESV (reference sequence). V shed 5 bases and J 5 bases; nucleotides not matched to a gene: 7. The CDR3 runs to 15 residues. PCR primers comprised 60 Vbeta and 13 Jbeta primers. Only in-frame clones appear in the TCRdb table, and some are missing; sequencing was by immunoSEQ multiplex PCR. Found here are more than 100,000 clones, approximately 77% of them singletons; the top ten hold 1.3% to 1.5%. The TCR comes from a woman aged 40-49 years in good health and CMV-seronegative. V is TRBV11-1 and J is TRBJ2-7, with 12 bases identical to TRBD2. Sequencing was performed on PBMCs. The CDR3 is CASSPGTSGHDEQYF. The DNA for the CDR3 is TGTGCCAGCAGCCCCGGGACTAGCGGGCATGACGAGCAGTACTTC.